The 16 T cell receptor beta chains given below trace back to one sample, sequenced in a study of blood T cell repertoires in COVID-19. Data came from immunoSEQ multiplex PCR; TCRdb stores just in-frame clones and leaves some out. The sample has fewer than 180,000 clones, 80% to 90% seen once. The sample comprised peripheral blood. Source of these receptors: a man aged 65 to 79 with acute or convalescent COVID-19.

This chain connects TRBV18 to TRBJ2-5, with D hard to call. In germline, CDR1 is KGHSH, CDR2 LQKENI. The CDR3 spans 15 residues. Trimming cost V 3 bases and J 5 bases, with 16 bases left between them. CDR3 region: CASSPRPSNRETQYF. CDR3 nucleotide sequence: TGTGCCAGCTCACCGAGGCCCTCTAACCGGGAGACCCAGTACTTC.

The rearrangement links TRBV30 to TRBJ2-6; weak D call: TRBD1 (6 bases). The V end lost 8 bases, the J end lost 1 base, and 9 bases lay between the germline ends. CDR3 size: 13 residues. The germline V gene has CDR1 GTSNPN and CDR2 SVGIG (reference sequence). The CDR3 sequence: CAGTLSGANVLTF. The CDR3 coding sequence is TGTGCCGGGACACTATCTGGGGCCAACGTCCTGACTTTC. Drawing the rest from reference TRBV30 and TRBJ2-6, the complete variable domain is SQTIHQWPATLVQPVGSPLSLECTVEGTSNPNLYWYRQAAGRGLQLLFYSVGIGQISSEVPQNLSASRPQDRQFILSSKKLLLSDSGFYLCAGTLSGANVLTFGAGSRLTVL.

This chain links TRBV6-4 with TRBJ2-3, with TRBD2 identical over 11 bases. In germline, CDR1 is MRHNA, CDR2 SNTAGT. CDR3 length: 15 amino acids. V lost 6 bases, J lost 3 bases, and 5 bases stayed unmatched. CDR3 amino acids: CASSPTSGRTDTQYF. In DNA form, the CDR3 reads TGTGCCAGCAGCCCAACTAGCGGGAGAACAGATACGCAGTATTTT.

The chain links TRBV7-3 to TRBJ2-7; D ambiguous. V lost 0 bases, J lost 5 bases, and 8 bases lay in between. Looked up from germline, CDR1 is SGHTA and CDR2 is FQGTGA. The CDR3 sequence is 13 residues long. CDR3 nucleotides: TGTGCCAGCAGCTTAACGGGCCGCCACGAGCAGTACTTC. Translating it yields CASSLTGRHEQYF. The full variable domain, in which reference TRBV7-3 and TRBJ2-7 provide the parts outside the CDR3, is GAGVSQTPSNKVTEKGKYVELRCDPISGHTALYWYRQSLGQGPEFLIYFQGTGAADDSGLPNDRFFAVRPEGSVSTLKIQRTERGDSAVYLCASSLTGRHEQYFGPGTRLTVT.

This clone appeared a few times. J is TRBJ1-2 and V is TRBV6-5; 7 positions match TRBD1. This CDR3 spans 14 amino acids. Looked up from germline, CDR1 is MNHEY and CDR2 is SVGAGI. V lost 7 bases, J lost 2 bases, and 7 bases stayed unmatched. The CDR3 sequence: CASTGDSPNYGYTF. In nucleotides, the CDR3 is TGTGCCAGCACCGGGGACAGCCCAAACTATGGCTACACCTTC.

J is TRBJ1-6 and V is TRBV28; D might be TRBD1 (5 bases). The CDR3 sequence is 14 residues long. Deletions cut 3 bases from V and 6 bases from J, with 9 bases between. The germline V gene has CDR1 MDHEN and CDR2 SYDVKM. The CDR3 spells CASSLSGINSPLHF. The DNA for the CDR3 is TGTGCCAGCAGTTTGTCAGGGATTAATTCACCCCTCCACTTT.

This rearrangement joins TRBV28 to TRBJ2-7, with TRBD2 as a possible D gene (6 bases). CDR1 is MDHEN, CDR2 SYDVKM, per germline. The CDR3 length is 14 residues. The ends were cut back, 6 bases at V and 4 bases at J, with 16 bases in the middle. CDR3 nucleotides: TGTGCCAGCAGATCTAGGGGAGCGGGTTACGAGCAGTACTTC. Amino acids: CASRSRGAGYEQYF.

The rearrangement uses TRBV7-2 and TRBJ2-5, with D perhaps matching TRBD2 (5 bases). V was trimmed by 3 bases and J by 4 bases, leaving 15 bases between them. The CDR3 loop spans 15 amino acids. Germline CDR1 and CDR2: SGHTA and FQGNSA. The CDR3 nucleotides read TGTGCCAGCAGCTTTCCCCTAGGAAGCGGAGAGACCCAGTACTTC. Translating it yields CASSFPLGSGETQYF.

This sequence joins TRBV3-1 (or the pseudogene TRBV3-2) and TRBJ2-1, with TRBD1 identical over 10 bases. Germline V CDR1 and CDR2: LGHDT, YNNKEL (reference sequence). The CDR3 runs to 16 residues. The V and J ends lost 2 bases and 9 bases, in that order; junction bases with no gene match: 10. CDR3 DNA: TGTGCCAGCAGCCAACCGGGACAGGGGACCTACGGTGAGCAGTTCTTC. Protein product: CASSQPGQGTYGEQFF.

The rearrangement uses TRBV27 and TRBJ2-3; 15 nucleotides match TRBD2. J lost 3 bases, V lost 7 bases, and 5 bases had no gene match. This CDR3 is 16 amino acids long. Germline CDR1 and CDR2: MNHEY and SMNVEV (reference sequence). Written as DNA, the CDR3 is TGTGCCAGCAAGCGGACTAGCGGGAGGGGTACAGATACGCAGTATTTT. Protein product: CASKRTSGRGTDTQYF.

The rearrangement links TRBV30 to TRBJ2-5; the D gene is possibly TRBD1 (5 bases). This CDR3 is built from 12 residues. Trimming pared 3 bases from V and 4 bases from J, leaving 9 bases between. Germline V CDR1 and CDR2: GTSNPN, SVGIG (reference sequence). CDR3 in DNA: TGTGCCTGGAGCGCAGGGCCAGAGACCCAGTACTTC. Translation: CAWSAGPETQYF. The whole variable domain, remainder taken from reference TRBV30 and TRBJ2-5, is SQTIHQWPATLVQPVGSPLSLECTVEGTSNPNLYWYRQAAGRGLQLLFYSVGIGQISSEVPQNLSASRPQDRQFILSSKKLLLSDSGFYLCAWSAGPETQYFGPGTRLLVL.

The chain employs TRBV24-1 and TRBJ2-5, with 8 bases lining up with TRBD1. The CDR3 has 17 residues. Germline CDR1 reads KGHDR; CDR2 reads SFDVKD. With V trimmed by 1 base and J by 2 bases, 8 bases remained unmatched. The CDR3 protein is CATSDFRRTGQQETQYF. DNA of the CDR3: TGTGCCACCAGTGATTTCCGCCGGACAGGGCAGCAAGAGACCCAGTACTTC.

The J gene is TRBJ2-6, the V gene TRBV18; 12 nucleotides match TRBD2. The CDR3 is 17 residues long. Per germline, CDR1 KGHSH and CDR2 LQKENI. J lost 0 bases, V lost 3 bases, and 0 bases had no gene match. CDR3: CASSPGLAGSGANVLTF. Written as DNA, the CDR3 is TGTGCCAGCTCACCGGGACTAGCGGGCTCTGGGGCCAACGTCCTGACTTTC.

This CDR3 reads CSASEILNTEAFF. The DNA for the CDR3 is TGCAGCGCCTCGGAGATTTTGAACACTGAAGCTTTCTTT. This sequence joins TRBV29-1 and TRBJ1-1; no definite D call. The CDR3 is 13 residues long. Trimming pared 7 bases from V and 0 bases from J, leaving 12 bases between. CDR1 and CDR2 (germline): SQVTM, ANQGSEA.

The J gene is TRBJ1-1, the V gene TRBV6-5; D gene ambiguous. CDR1 is MNHEY and CDR2 is SVGAGI in the germline V gene. V was pared by 4 bases and J by 1 base, with 7 bases between. This CDR3 contains 13 residues. For the CDR3, the DNA is TGTGCCAGCAGTTCCAGACAGAACACTGAAGCTTTCTTT. Translated: CASSSRQNTEAFF.

In this sample, this clone turned up once. This rearrangement joins TRBV5-1 to TRBJ2-1, with 7 bases fitting TRBD2. The CDR3 sequence is 15 residues long. Germline trimming cut 4 bases from V and 4 bases from J; bases unmatched to any gene: 8. Per the germline V gene, CDR1 is SGHRS and CDR2 is YFSETQ. This chain's CDR3 is CASSPGDYGYNEQFF. The DNA for the CDR3 is TGCGCCAGCAGCCCGGGGGACTATGGGTACAATGAGCAGTTCTTC.